The clone carrying this T cell receptor beta chain was seen only once. The junction had 3 bases not matched to a gene; V was cut back by 1 base and J by 9 bases. Per germline, CDR1 SGHNT and CDR2 YENEEA. This CDR3 is built from 13 residues. These data come from a study of graft-versus-host responses after intestinal transplantation. Profiled with immunoSEQ multiplex PCR; TCRdb holds only in-frame clones, not every one. The sample yields 25,000 to 35,000 clones, about 85% seen once. The origin of this receptor is a human patient who received an intestinal transplant, so some T cells may come from the graft donor. The gene calls are TRBV11-3 and TRBJ2-1; TRBD2 aligns across 7 bases. Sequenced here: PBMCs, sampled about 420 days after intestinal transplantation. CDR3 residues: CASSLGKRGEQFF. Written as DNA, the CDR3 is TGTGCCAGCAGCTTAGGAAAGCGGGGTGAGCAGTTCTTC.